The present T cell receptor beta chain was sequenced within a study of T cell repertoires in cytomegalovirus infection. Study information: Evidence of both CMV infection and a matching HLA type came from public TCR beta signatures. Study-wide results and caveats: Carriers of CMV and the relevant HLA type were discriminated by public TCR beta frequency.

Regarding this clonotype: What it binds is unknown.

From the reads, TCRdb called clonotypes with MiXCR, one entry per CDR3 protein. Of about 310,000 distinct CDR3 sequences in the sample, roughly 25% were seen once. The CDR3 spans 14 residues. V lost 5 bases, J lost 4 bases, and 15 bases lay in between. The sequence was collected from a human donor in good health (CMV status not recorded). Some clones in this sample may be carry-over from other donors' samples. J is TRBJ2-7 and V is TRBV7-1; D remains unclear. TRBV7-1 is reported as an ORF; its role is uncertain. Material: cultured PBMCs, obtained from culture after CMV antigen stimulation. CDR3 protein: CASSPPGGPYEQYV. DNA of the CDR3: TGTGCCAGCAGCCCGCCGGGTGGGCCGTACGAGCAGTACGTC.